Shown below are 22 T cell receptor beta chains from a single sample sequenced in a study of CD8 T cells in ankylosing spondylitis. TCRdb reprocessed the 5' RACE reads with MiXCR, giving one entry per CDR3 protein. Of about 96,000 distinct CDR3 sequences in the sample, approximately 30% were seen once. Sequencing input: blood, either unsorted or a sorted T cell fraction (not recorded which). Source of these receptors: a male donor with ankylosing spondylitis or in good health (not recorded which).

Ten or more counts support this clonotype. J is TRBJ1-5 and V is TRBV5-1; TRBD1 aligns across 8 bases. V gave up 5 bases and J gave up 6 bases; unmatched junction bases: 10. Germline CDR1 and CDR2: SGHRS and YFSETQ. The CDR3 has 15 amino acids. The CDR3 DNA reads as TGCGCCAGCAGGACAGGGGCGGATGCGGGTCAGCCCCAGCATTTT. Its translation is CASRTGADAGQPQHF. Complete variable domain (other parts from reference TRBV5-1 and TRBJ1-5): KAGVTQTPRYLIKTRGQQVTLSCSPISGHRSVSWYQQTPGQGLQFLFEYFSETQRNKGNFPGRFSGRQFSNSRSEMNVSTLELGDSALYLCASRTGADAGQPQHFGDGTRLSIL.

J is TRBJ2-5 and V is TRBV7-8; perhaps D is TRBD1 or TRBD2 (6 bases each). V was clipped by 1 base and J by 4 bases, with 19 bases between them. This CDR3 contains 17 residues. CDR1 SGHVS and CDR2 FQNEAQ come from the germline V gene. CDR3: CASSLVEGGLWAETQYF. CDR3 bases: TGTGCCAGCAGCTTAGTTGAGGGGGGTCTTTGGGCAGAGACCCAGTACTTC. Based on the CDR3 plus reference TRBV7-8 and TRBJ2-5, the full variable domain is GAGVSQSPRYKVAKRGQDVALRCDPISGHVSLFWYQQALGQGPEFLTYFQNEAQLDKSGLPSDRFFAERPEGSVSTLKIQRTQQEDSAVYLCASSLVEGGLWAETQYFGPGTRLLVL.

This clonotype was recorded many times. The chain employs TRBV7-2 and TRBJ2-1, with 9 positions matching TRBD1. V gave up 4 bases and J gave up 5 bases; unmatched junction bases: 9. The germline V gene has CDR1 SGHTA and CDR2 FQGNSA. The CDR3 loop spans 16 amino acids. The CDR3 sequence: CASSWTGDPSNNEQFF. CDR3 nucleotide sequence: TGTGCCAGCAGCTGGACAGGGGATCCCTCGAACAATGAGCAGTTCTTC.

The rearrangement joins TRBV6-1 to TRBJ1-6; 7 bases are a match to TRBD1. V lost 5 bases, J lost 6 bases, and 7 bases stayed unmatched. The CDR3 runs 15 residues. Germline V CDR1 and CDR2: MNHNS, SASEGT. CDR3 nucleotides: TGTGCCAGCAGTACCCTGGGACAGTCTAATTCACCCCTCCACTTT. Its translation is CASSTLGQSNSPLHF.

This clonotype occurred a few times. The genes are TRBV29-1 and TRBJ1-4; D is ambiguous. Germline V gives CDR1 SQVTM, CDR2 ANQGSEA. Trimming removed 4 bases from V and 0 bases from J, with 12 bases in between. The CDR3 extends over 15 amino acids. CDR3 amino acids: CSVVGADATNEKLFF. CDR3 bases: TGCAGCGTTGTGGGCGCAGATGCAACTAATGAAAAACTGTTTTTT.

This clonotype has only a few counts. The genes are TRBV12-3 or TRBV12-4 and TRBJ2-1; 8 nucleotides align to TRBD1. This CDR3 contains 15 residues. The junction had 7 bases not matched to a gene; V was cut back by 6 bases and J by 3 bases. Written as DNA, the CDR3 is TGTGCCAGCAGCCCTGGGACAGGATACTACAATGAGCAGTTCTTC. Protein product: CASSPGTGYYNEQFF.

This clonotype was counted between two and nine times. V gene TRBV18 combines with J gene TRBJ1-1, with 11 bases that match TRBD1. The CDR3 sequence is 14 residues long. J was trimmed by 3 bases and V by 3 bases; bases with no gene match: 0. The germline V gene encodes CDR1 KGHSH and CDR2 LQKENI. In DNA, the CDR3 is TGTGCCAGCTCACCGGACAGGGGGCACACTGAAGCTTTCTTT. Encoded protein: CASSPDRGHTEAFF.

This clonotype is a singleton in its sample. The chain recombines TRBV29-1 with TRBJ2-5, with 9 bases lining up with TRBD1. The CDR3 is 15 residues long. Germline V gene data show CDR1 as SQVTM and CDR2 as ANQGSEA. Trimming cost V 3 bases and J 5 bases; bases outside gene matches: 10. The CDR3 nucleotides are TGCAGCGTTGAGGGGACAGGGAATCTTGTGGAGACCCAGTACTTC. Its protein product is CSVEGTGNLVETQYF.

As regards this clonotype: An end of the junction differs from the germline gene, which may be a read error. V and J are TRBV28 and TRBJ2-7; 11 nucleotides agree with TRBD2. The germline V gene has CDR1 MDHEN and CDR2 SYDVKM. CDR3 length: 19 amino acids. The CDR3 sequence: CASIPYTSGSRVSSSEQYF. The CDR3 DNA is TGTGCCAGCATACCCTATACTAGCGGGAGTCGTGTTTCCTCCTCCGAGCAGTACTTC.

To note about this clonotype: A much larger clone differs from this one at a single base, so this may be a read error. The CDR3 DNA is TGTGCCAGCAGCTTGAATAATTCACCCCTCCACTTT. Translation: CASSLNNSPLHF. The chain has TRBV5-8 and TRBJ1-6; D is uncertain. V gave up 1 base and J gave up 5 bases, with 1 base separating them. The CDR3 loop spans 12 amino acids. Germline CDR1 is SGHTS and CDR2 is YDEGEE.

The V and J genes are TRBV28 and TRBJ1-1; no clear D. The germline V gene encodes CDR1 MDHEN and CDR2 SYDVKM. Trimming left V 3 bases short and J 0 bases short, with 8 bases between. This CDR3 has 14 residues. CDR3 DNA sequence: TGTGCCAGCAGTTTTTTTTCCGTGAACACTGAAGCTTTCTTT. It encodes CASSFFSVNTEAFF.

This clonotype appeared a few times. The chain joins TRBV5-1 to TRBJ1-1, with D possibly being TRBD1 (5 bases). The V and J ends lost 0 bases and 0 bases respectively, with 9 bases between them. The length of the CDR3 is 15 residues. The V gene's germline CDR1 is SGHRS and CDR2 YFSETQ. The CDR3 here is CASSLVGAMNTEAFF. As DNA, the CDR3 is TGCGCCAGCAGCTTGGTAGGGGCCATGAACACTGAAGCTTTCTTT.

The table lists this clonotype with a few counts. The V call is TRBV27, the J call TRBJ1-1; possibly TRBD1 for D (6 bases). CDR1 MNHEY and CDR2 SMNVEV come from the germline V gene (reference sequence). The CDR3 loop spans 12 amino acids. Trimming stripped 9 bases from V and 8 bases from J, with 16 bases between. The CDR3 protein is CASCSWGGEAFF. DNA for the CDR3: TGTGCCAGTTGCTCATGGGGGGGCGAAGCTTTCTTT.

In its sample, this clonotype was seen a few times. The CDR3: CASSLVQMITGELFF. Written as DNA, the CDR3 is TGCGCCAGCAGCTTGGTACAAATGATCACCGGGGAGCTGTTTTTT. The chain uses TRBV5-1 and TRBJ2-2; D remains ambiguous. Trimming shortened V by 0 bases and J by 4 bases, and 10 bases separated the two germline ends. Germline values: CDR1 SGHRS, CDR2 YFSETQ. This CDR3 comprises 15 residues.

The chain uses TRBV7-8 and TRBJ2-3; 8 nucleotides align to TRBD2. In germline, CDR1 is SGHVS, CDR2 FQNEAQ. This CDR3 comprises 14 residues. The J segment lost 10 bases and the V segment lost 5 bases, leaving 11 bases of the junction unmatched. As DNA, the CDR3 is TGTGCCAGCAGCCCGGCCGGGACTAGAGCCCCGCAGTATTTT. The encoded protein is CASSPAGTRAPQYF.

The sample holds many counts of this clonotype. The chain is built from TRBV29-1 and TRBJ1-5; D is unresolved. The length of the CDR3 is 13 residues. The germline CDR1 and CDR2 sequences are SQVTM and ANQGSEA. The ends were cut back, 7 bases at V and 3 bases at J, with 13 bases in the middle. The CDR3 here is CSAVETFNQPQHF. The DNA of the CDR3 is TGCAGCGCCGTTGAGACTTTCAATCAGCCCCAGCATTTT.

This clonotype came up many times. The DNA for the CDR3 is TGTGCCACCAGTGATATACGCGGACAGGACCTGACTTATCAGCCCCAGCATTTT. Amino acid sequence: CATSDIRGQDLTYQPQHF. This chain uses TRBV24-1 with TRBJ1-5, with 7 nucleotides matching TRBD1. Looked up from germline, CDR1 is KGHDR and CDR2 is SFDVKD. There are 18 residues in the CDR3. Trimming at V came to 3 bases and at J to 5 bases, leaving 15 bases not matched to a gene.

This clonotype was seen only a few times. The V call is TRBV20-1, the J call TRBJ2-3; no firm D call. The germline V and J ends were trimmed by 3 bases and 0 bases, with 10 bases remaining between them. Germline CDR1 reads DFQATT; CDR2 reads SNEGSKA (reference sequence). The CDR3 runs 14 residues. The CDR3, as DNA: TGCAGTGCTAGGATTTCGACTAGCACAGATACGCAGTATTTT. This translates into CSARISTSTDTQYF.

J is TRBJ1-2 and V is TRBV12-3 or TRBV12-4, with 8 bases fitting TRBD1. This CDR3 comprises 14 residues. The J segment lost 3 bases and the V segment lost 4 bases, leaving 4 bases of the junction unmatched. Written as DNA, the CDR3 is TGTGCCAGCAGTTACTTGGGACAGGACTATGGCTACACCTTC. Encoded protein: CASSYLGQDYGYTF.

This chain joins TRBV5-1 and TRBJ1-1, with D unclear. The germline V gene encodes CDR1 SGHRS and CDR2 YFSETQ. The CDR3 length is 12 residues. V was trimmed by 4 bases and J by 11 bases, leaving 15 bases between them. The CDR3 region has the DNA TGCGCCAGCAGCCACGGGCGGCGGTTTGCTTTCTTT. This translates into CASSHGRRFAFF.

This clonotype has a count of ten or more. The chain employs TRBV20-1 and TRBJ2-1; 8 bases align to TRBD2. The germline CDR1 and CDR2 sequences are DFQATT and SNEGSKA (reference sequence). The CDR3 has 14 amino acids. V dropped 6 bases and J dropped 9; count of bases not matched to a gene: 13. CDR3 amino acids: CSAEEAGDASEQFF. The CDR3 DNA is TGCAGTGCCGAGGAAGCGGGAGATGCTAGTGAGCAGTTCTTC.

The genes are TRBV5-1 and TRBJ2-1; TRBD2 aligns across 13 bases. J was trimmed by 3 bases and V by 3 bases; bases with no gene match: 6. Germline CDR1 and CDR2: SGHRS and YFSETQ. The CDR3 has 17 residues. CDR3 DNA: TGCGCCAGCAGCTACGGACTAGCGGGAGAGCTCTACAATGAGCAGTTCTTC. This codes for CASSYGLAGELYNEQFF.